These T cell receptor beta chains were read from a single sample in a study of cytomegalovirus exposure and HLA in healthy donors. Sequencing was performed with immunoSEQ multiplex PCR; in TCRdb, only in-frame clones are kept and a portion is missing. The profile shows under 200,000 clones, approximately 80% of them singletons. Sample: PBMCs. Source of these receptors: a woman in her late teens or twenties in good health and CMV-seronegative. The CDR3 runs from the conserved cysteine through the conserved F or W. Each record gives: J gene, V gene, clone size, CDR3 protein. A clone size is listed for some rows: how often the clone was seen (once, few, many), or a class if it is expanded.

TRBJ2-5 | TRBV15 | NA | CATSRDTSGEGTQYF
TRBJ1-5 | TRBV9 | once | CASSTGQGVNQPQHF
TRBJ2-1 | TRBV5-1 | once | CASSPSGGDEQFF
TRBJ1-2 | TRBV7-9 | NA | CASSLARQDNYGYTF
TRBJ2-3 | TRBV5-1 | few | CASSLQGSTDTQYF
TRBJ1-6 | TRBV10-3 | NA | CAISESMGANSPLHF
TRBJ1-4 | TRBV4-1 | NA | CASSQILTGGYEKLFF
TRBJ2-5 | TRBV5-1 | NA | CASSLNRGGQETQYF
TRBJ2-1 | TRBV6-5 | NA | CASGSPYNEQFF
TRBJ1-3 | TRBV15 | few | CATRTGAGNTIYF
TRBJ2-2 | TRBV7-7 | NA | CASSPRQGYTGELFF
TRBJ1-4 | TRBV28 | NA | CASSDRQGNEKLFF
TRBJ1-3 | TRBV5-1 | few | CASSLVGPQAGNTIYF
TRBJ1-5 | TRBV9 | NA | CASSVDGGGIDQPQHF
TRBJ1-2 | TRBV11-2 | NA | CASSPQDSRANLGYTF
TRBJ2-3 | TRBV9 | NA | CASSVYTSGRTDTQYF